These 4 T cell receptor beta chains came from one sample sequenced in a study of beta chain features in type 1 diabetes. Sequencing targeted expressed TCRB transcripts, as all isolated RNA had been reverse transcribed. The table came from immunoSEQ multiplex PCR; TCRdb's copy has only in-frame clones and leaves some out. The table records hundreds of thousands of clones, about 14% of them present only once. The specimen was naive CD4+ T cells from blood. The receptor source for this set is a man between 18 and 29 years old in good health.

The chain employs TRBV7-3 and TRBJ1-1, with a tentative D call TRBD1 (6 bases). Germline CDR1 is SGHTA and CDR2 is FQGTGA. The CDR3 runs to 15 residues. The V end lost 1 base, the J end lost 6 bases, and 15 bases lay between the germline ends. The CDR3 region has the DNA TGTGCCAGCAGCTTAAGTAGTTACAGGGACGCTGAAGCTTTCTTT. Protein: CASSLSSYRDAEAFF.

This clone was seen more than once but under ten times. This chain joins TRBV5-4 and TRBJ1-1, with a possible D match to TRBD1 (5 bases). From germline, CDR1 is SGHNT and CDR2 YYREEE (reference sequence). The V gene lost 2 bases and the J gene lost 1 base, with 9 bases spanning the gap. The CDR3 covers 14 residues. CDR3 region: CASSLDRWNTEAFF. CDR3 DNA: TGTGCCAGCAGCTTAGACAGATGGAACACTGAAGCTTTCTTT.

The chain has TRBV28 and TRBJ1-4, with D unresolved. Germline CDR1 and CDR2: MDHEN and SYDVKM. The V gene lost 7 bases and the J gene lost 6 bases, with 3 bases spanning the gap. This CDR3 comprises 10 residues. CDR3 DNA: TGTGCCAGCATGGATGAAAAACTGTTTTTT. It translates to CASMDEKLFF.

The J gene is TRBJ1-2, the V gene TRBV19; D possibly corresponds to TRBD1 (5 bases). Germline V gene data show CDR1 as LNHDA and CDR2 as SQIVND (reference sequence). The germline V and J ends were trimmed by 4 bases and 0 bases, with 9 bases remaining between them. This CDR3 has 14 amino acids. As DNA, the CDR3 is TGTGCCAGTAGTAGAAGGACACCTAACTATGGCTACACCTTC. Translation gives CASSRRTPNYGYTF.